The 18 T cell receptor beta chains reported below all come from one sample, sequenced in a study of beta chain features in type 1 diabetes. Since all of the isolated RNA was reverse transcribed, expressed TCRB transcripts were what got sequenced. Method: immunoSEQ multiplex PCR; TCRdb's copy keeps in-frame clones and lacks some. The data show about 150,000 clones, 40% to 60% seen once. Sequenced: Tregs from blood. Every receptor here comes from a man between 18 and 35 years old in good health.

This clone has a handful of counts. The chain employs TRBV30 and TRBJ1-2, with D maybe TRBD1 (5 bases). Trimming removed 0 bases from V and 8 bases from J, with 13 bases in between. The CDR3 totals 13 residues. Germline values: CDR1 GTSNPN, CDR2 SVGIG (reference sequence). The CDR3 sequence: CAWSVQQATGYTF. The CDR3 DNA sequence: TGTGCCTGGAGTGTACAACAGGCCACGGGCTACACCTTC.

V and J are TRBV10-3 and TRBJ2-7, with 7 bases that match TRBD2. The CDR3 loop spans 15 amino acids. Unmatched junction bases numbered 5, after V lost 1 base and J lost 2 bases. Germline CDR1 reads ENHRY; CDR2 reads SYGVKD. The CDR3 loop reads CAISEYQRDAYEQYF. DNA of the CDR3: TGTGCCATCAGTGAGTACCAGCGGGATGCCTACGAGCAGTACTTC.

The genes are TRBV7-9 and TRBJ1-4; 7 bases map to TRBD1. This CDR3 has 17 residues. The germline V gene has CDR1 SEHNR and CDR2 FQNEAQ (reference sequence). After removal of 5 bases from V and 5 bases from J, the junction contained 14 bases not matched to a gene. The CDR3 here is CASSQKLRTGLNEKLFF. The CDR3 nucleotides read TGTGCCAGCAGCCAAAAATTGAGGACAGGCCTAAATGAAAAACTGTTTTTT.

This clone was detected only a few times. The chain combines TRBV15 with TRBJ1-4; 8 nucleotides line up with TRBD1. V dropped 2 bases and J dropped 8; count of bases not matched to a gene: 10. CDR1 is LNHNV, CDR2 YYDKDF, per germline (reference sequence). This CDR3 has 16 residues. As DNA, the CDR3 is TGTGCCACCAGCAGACAACTCGGGACAGGCATCGAAAAACTGTTTTTT. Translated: CATSRQLGTGIEKLFF.

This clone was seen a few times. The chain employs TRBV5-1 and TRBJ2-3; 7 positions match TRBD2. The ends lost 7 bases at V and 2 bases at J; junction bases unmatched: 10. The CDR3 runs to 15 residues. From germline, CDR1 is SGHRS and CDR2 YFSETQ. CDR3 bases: TGCGCCAGCGCCCGGCGGGAGCTAGACACAGATACGCAGTATTTT. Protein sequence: CASARRELDTDTQYF.

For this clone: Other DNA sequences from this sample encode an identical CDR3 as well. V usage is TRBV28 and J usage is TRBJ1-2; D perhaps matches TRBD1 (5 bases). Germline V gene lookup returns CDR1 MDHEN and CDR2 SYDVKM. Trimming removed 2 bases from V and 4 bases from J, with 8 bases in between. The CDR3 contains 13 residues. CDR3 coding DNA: TGTGCCAGCAGTTTAGGGGGAGGCTATGGCTACACCTTC. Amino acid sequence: CASSLGGGYGYTF.

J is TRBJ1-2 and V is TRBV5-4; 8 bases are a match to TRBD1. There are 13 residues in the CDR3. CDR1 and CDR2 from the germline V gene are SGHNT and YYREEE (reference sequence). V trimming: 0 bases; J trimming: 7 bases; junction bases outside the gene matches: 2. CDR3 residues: CASSLGTGSGYTF. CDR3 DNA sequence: TGTGCCAGCAGCTTGGGGACAGGGAGTGGCTACACCTTC.

CDR3 region: CASSLPLGRLPEPYEQYF. The CDR3 DNA follows: TGTGCCAGCAGCTTACCTCTAGGAAGGCTCCCCGAGCCCTACGAGCAGTACTTC. The chain carries TRBV7-9 and TRBJ2-7; D gene ambiguous. Germline assignment: CDR1 SEHNR and CDR2 FQNEAQ (reference sequence). Between the trimmed V and J ends, which lost 2 bases and 2 bases, there was a span of 22 bases. This CDR3 contains 18 residues.

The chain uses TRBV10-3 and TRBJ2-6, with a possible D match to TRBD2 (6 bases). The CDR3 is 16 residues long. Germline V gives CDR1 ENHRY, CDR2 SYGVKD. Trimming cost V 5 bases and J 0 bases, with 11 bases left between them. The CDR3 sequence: CAISRNGGSGANVLTF. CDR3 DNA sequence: TGTGCCATCAGTCGGAACGGGGGCTCTGGGGCCAACGTCCTGACTTTC.

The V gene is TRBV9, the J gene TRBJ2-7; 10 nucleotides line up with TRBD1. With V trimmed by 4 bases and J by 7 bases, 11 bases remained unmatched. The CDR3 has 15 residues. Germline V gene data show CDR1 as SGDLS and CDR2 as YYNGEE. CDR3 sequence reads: CASSISGTGVGEQYF. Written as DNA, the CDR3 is TGTGCCAGCAGCATCTCCGGGACAGGGGTAGGGGAGCAGTACTTC.

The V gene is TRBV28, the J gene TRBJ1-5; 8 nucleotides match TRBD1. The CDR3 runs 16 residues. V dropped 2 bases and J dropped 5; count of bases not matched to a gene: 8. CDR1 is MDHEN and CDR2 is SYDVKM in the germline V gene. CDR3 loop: CASSLIRQGMHQPQHF. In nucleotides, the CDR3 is TGTGCCAGCAGTTTAATTCGACAGGGGATGCATCAGCCCCAGCATTTT.

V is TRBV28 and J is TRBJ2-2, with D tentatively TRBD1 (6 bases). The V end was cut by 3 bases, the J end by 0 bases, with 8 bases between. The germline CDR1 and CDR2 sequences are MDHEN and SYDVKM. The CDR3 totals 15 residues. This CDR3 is CASSLAGANTGELFF. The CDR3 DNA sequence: TGTGCCAGCAGTTTGGCAGGGGCGAACACCGGGGAGCTGTTTTTT.

CDR3 in amino acids: CASSPHPGYGTEAFF. As DNA, the CDR3 is TGTGCCAGCAGCCCCCATCCAGGGTATGGCACTGAAGCTTTCTTT. The V call is TRBV9, the J call TRBJ1-1, with a weak D call TRBD1 (5 bases). The CDR3 runs to 15 residues. CDR1 is SGDLS and CDR2 is YYNGEE in the germline V gene. V gave up 4 bases and J gave up 4 bases, with 17 bases separating them.

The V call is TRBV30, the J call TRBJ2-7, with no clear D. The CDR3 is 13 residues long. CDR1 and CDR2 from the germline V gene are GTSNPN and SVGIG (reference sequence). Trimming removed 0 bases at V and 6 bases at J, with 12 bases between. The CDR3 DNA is TGTGCCTGGAGTGTCGAGACACCCTCCGAGCAGTACTTC. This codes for CAWSVETPSEQYF.

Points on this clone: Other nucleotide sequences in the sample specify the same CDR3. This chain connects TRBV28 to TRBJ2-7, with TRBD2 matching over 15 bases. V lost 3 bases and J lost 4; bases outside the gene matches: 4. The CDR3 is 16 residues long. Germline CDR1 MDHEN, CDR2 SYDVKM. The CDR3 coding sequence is TGTGCCAGCAGTTTGGTGGGGACTAGCGGGAGGTACGAGCAGTACTTC. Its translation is CASSLVGTSGRYEQYF.

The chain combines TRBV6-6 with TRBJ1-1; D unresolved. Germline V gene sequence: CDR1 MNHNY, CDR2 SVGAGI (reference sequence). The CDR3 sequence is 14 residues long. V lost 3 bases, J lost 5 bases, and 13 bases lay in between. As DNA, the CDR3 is TGTGCCAGCAGTTATAGAGAGCACCTGACTGAAGCTTTCTTT. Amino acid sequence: CASSYREHLTEAFF.

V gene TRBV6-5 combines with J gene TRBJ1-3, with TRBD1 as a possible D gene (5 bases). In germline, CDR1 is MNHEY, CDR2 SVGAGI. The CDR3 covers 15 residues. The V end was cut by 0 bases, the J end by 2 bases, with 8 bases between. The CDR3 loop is CASSYSGGPGNTIYF. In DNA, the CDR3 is TGTGCCAGCAGTTACTCGGGGGGACCTGGAAACACCATATATTTT.

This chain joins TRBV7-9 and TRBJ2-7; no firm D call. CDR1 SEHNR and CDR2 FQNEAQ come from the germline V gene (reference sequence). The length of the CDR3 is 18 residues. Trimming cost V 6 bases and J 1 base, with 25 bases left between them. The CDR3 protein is CASSSDGSWANLSYEQYF. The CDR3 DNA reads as TGTGCCAGCAGTTCAGACGGCTCTTGGGCAAACCTGTCCTACGAGCAGTACTTC.